This T cell receptor (beta chain) was found in a study of tissue T cells after allogeneic stem cell transplantation. This CDR3 spans 13 amino acids. The germline CDR1 and CDR2 sequences are KGHSH and LQKENI. Trimming took off 1 base at V and 5 bases at J, with 6 bases between the two ends. Of note for this clone: Its specificity is unknown.

The study's findings and limits: TCR repertoires tracked anatomic similarity, regardless of disease or transplant status. The study did not identify alloreactive or antigen-specific tissue TCRs, and some clones might be persisting host cells.

Adult allogeneic hematopoietic cell transplant recipients with steroid-refractory graft-versus-host disease were prospectively enrolled for research autopsy. Only in-frame clones appear in the TCRdb table, and some are missing; sequencing was by immunoSEQ multiplex PCR. This table holds approximately 980 clones, 70% to 85% found once. This receptor was identified in a female patient between 40 and 69 years old with steroid-refractory graft-versus-host disease after an allogeneic stem cell transplant. Some of the T cells may derive from the graft donor. This sequence joins TRBV18 and TRBJ2-1; D is undetermined. Sequencing used esophageal tissue, obtained at autopsy. The CDR3 loop is CASSPRVHNEQFF. As DNA, the CDR3 is TGTGCCAGCTCACCACGGGTTCACAATGAGCAGTTCTTC. Combining the CDR3 with reference TRBV18 and TRBJ2-1 gives the whole variable domain NAGVMQNPRHLVRRRGQEARLRCSPMKGHSHVYWYRQLPEEGLKFMVYLQKENIIDESGMPKERFSAEFPKEGPSILRIQQVVRGDSAAYFCASSPRVHNEQFFGPGTRLTVL.